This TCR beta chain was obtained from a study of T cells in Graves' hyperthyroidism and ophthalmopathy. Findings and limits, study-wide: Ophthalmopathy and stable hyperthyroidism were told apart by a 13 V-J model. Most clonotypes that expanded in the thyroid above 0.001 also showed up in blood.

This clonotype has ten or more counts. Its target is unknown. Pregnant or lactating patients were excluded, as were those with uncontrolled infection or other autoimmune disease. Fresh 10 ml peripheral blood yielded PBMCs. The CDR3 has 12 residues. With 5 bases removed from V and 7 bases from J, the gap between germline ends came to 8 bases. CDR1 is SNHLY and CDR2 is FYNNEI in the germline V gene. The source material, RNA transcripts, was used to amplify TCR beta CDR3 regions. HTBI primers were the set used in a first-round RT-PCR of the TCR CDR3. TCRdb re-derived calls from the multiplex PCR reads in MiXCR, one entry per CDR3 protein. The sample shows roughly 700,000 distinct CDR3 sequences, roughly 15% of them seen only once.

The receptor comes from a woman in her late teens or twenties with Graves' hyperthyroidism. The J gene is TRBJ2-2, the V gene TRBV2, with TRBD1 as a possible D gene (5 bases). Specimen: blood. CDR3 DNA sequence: TGTGCCAGCAGTACCGACAGCGGGGAGCTGTTTTTT. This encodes CASSTDSGELFF. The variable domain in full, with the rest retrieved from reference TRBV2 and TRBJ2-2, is EPEVTQTPSHQVTQMGQEVILRCVPISNHLYFYWYRQILGQKVEFLVSFYNNEISEKSEIFDDQFSVERPDGSNFTLKIRSTKLEDSAMYFCASSTDSGELFFGEGSRLTVL.